The rows below give T cell receptor beta chains drawn from one sample of a study of blood T cell repertoires in COVID-19. Assay used: immunoSEQ multiplex PCR; TCRdb lists only in-frame clones, some missing. The table records about 410,000 clones, 70% to 90% of them present only once. Input material: peripheral blood. The receptor set was obtained from a woman aged 40 to 49 with COVID-19, enrolled during active disease. CDR3s include the opening cysteine and the closing phenylalanine or tryptophan. D genes are given only for firm matches. Part of the rows lack a size; the others show once, few, many or a class for expanded clones.

cdr3_aa: CAIREPGTGGTYEQYF; cdr3_nt: TGTGCCATCAGAGAACCCGGGACAGGAGGGACCTACGAGCAGTACTTC; j_call: TRBJ2-7; d_call: TRBD1; clone_size: .; v_call: TRBV10-3
cdr3_aa: CASSHTAVGNYGYTF; cdr3_nt: TGTGCCAGCAGCCATACAGCGGTCGGTAACTATGGCTACACCTTC; j_call: TRBJ1-2; d_call: .; clone_size: .; v_call: TRBV3-1/TRBV3-2
cdr3_aa: CASSGIRINNSPLHF; cdr3_nt: TGTGCCAGCAGCGGCATCAGGATAAATAATTCACCCCTCCACTTT; j_call: TRBJ1-6; d_call: .; clone_size: .; v_call: TRBV7-2
cdr3_aa: CATWYEAGVTDTQYF; cdr3_nt: TGTGCCACCTGGTATGAAGCGGGGGTCACAGATACGCAGTATTTT; j_call: TRBJ2-3; d_call: TRBD2; clone_size: few; v_call: TRBV10-3
cdr3_aa: CSASALESGANVLTF; cdr3_nt: TGCAGTGCTAGTGCCTTAGAATCTGGGGCCAACGTCCTGACTTTC; j_call: TRBJ2-6; d_call: .; clone_size: .; v_call: TRBV20-1
cdr3_aa: CASSPGQGIFWETQYF; cdr3_nt: TGTGCCAGCAGCCCCGGACAGGGGATTTTTTGGGAGACCCAGTACTTC; j_call: TRBJ2-5; d_call: TRBD1; clone_size: .; v_call: TRBV3-1/TRBV3-2
cdr3_aa: CASRHQDRPSDGYTF; cdr3_nt: TGTGCCAGCAGACACCAGGACAGACCGAGCGATGGCTACACCTTC; j_call: TRBJ1-2; d_call: .; clone_size: .; v_call: TRBV7-9
cdr3_aa: CASSIGGLGYEQYF; cdr3_nt: TGCGCCAGCAGCATCGGGGGGCTCGGTTACGAGCAGTACTTC; j_call: TRBJ2-7; d_call: .; clone_size: .; v_call: TRBV5-1
cdr3_aa: CASSLVAGNSPLHF; cdr3_nt: TGTGCCAGCAGCTTGGTAGCAGGGAATTCACCCCTCCACTTT; j_call: TRBJ1-6; d_call: .; clone_size: .; v_call: TRBV5-6
cdr3_aa: CASQTSGVTGELFF; cdr3_nt: TGCGCCAGCCAGACTAGCGGGGTCACCGGGGAGCTGTTTTTT; j_call: TRBJ2-2; d_call: TRBD2; clone_size: once; v_call: TRBV5-1
cdr3_aa: CASGLGGEQYF; cdr3_nt: TGTGCCAGCGGATTGGGGGGGGAGCAGTACTTC; j_call: TRBJ2-7; d_call: TRBD2; clone_size: .; v_call: TRBV28
cdr3_aa: CASRREQPQHF; cdr3_nt: TGTGCCAGCCGGAGAGAACAGCCCCAGCATTTT; j_call: TRBJ1-5; d_call: .; clone_size: .; v_call: TRBV6-6
cdr3_aa: CASSQDRQGTGAYNEQFF; cdr3_nt: TGTGCCAGCAGCCAAGATCGGCAGGGGACCGGGGCTTACAATGAGCAGTTCTTC; j_call: TRBJ2-1; d_call: .; clone_size: .; v_call: TRBV4-2
cdr3_aa: CAWTQGNHGYTF; cdr3_nt: TGTGCCTGGACCCAGGGGAACCATGGCTACACCTTC; j_call: TRBJ1-2; d_call: .; clone_size: .; v_call: TRBV30
cdr3_aa: CASSLAVGTGATEAFF; cdr3_nt: TGCGCCAGCAGCTTGGCAGTGGGGACTGGGGCCACTGAAGCTTTCTTT; j_call: TRBJ1-1; d_call: .; clone_size: few; v_call: TRBV5-1
cdr3_aa: CASNRDRASPLHF; cdr3_nt: TGTGCCAGCAACCGGGACAGGGCTTCACCCCTCCACTTT; j_call: TRBJ1-6; d_call: TRBD1; clone_size: .; v_call: TRBV9
cdr3_aa: CASSLLQSSTEAFF; cdr3_nt: TGTGCCAGCAGCTTGCTACAGAGCTCCACTGAAGCTTTCTTT; j_call: TRBJ1-1; d_call: .; clone_size: .; v_call: TRBV7-3
cdr3_aa: CASSLTGDTGELFF; cdr3_nt: TGTGCCAGCAGCTTGACGGGGGACACCGGGGAGCTGTTTTTT; j_call: TRBJ2-2; d_call: .; clone_size: .; v_call: TRBV5-4
cdr3_aa: CASSLSGGQETQYF; cdr3_nt: TGTGCCAGCAGCTTGTCGGGGGGCCAAGAGACCCAGTACTTC; j_call: TRBJ2-5; d_call: TRBD2; clone_size: .; v_call: TRBV5-4
cdr3_aa: CASSYSASDPTYEQYF; cdr3_nt: TGTGCCAGCAGTTACTCGGCTAGCGATCCCACCTACGAGCAGTACTTC; j_call: TRBJ2-7; d_call: .; clone_size: once; v_call: TRBV6-2/TRBV6-3
cdr3_aa: CASSGQDSHNQPQHF; cdr3_nt: TGTGCCAGCAGCGGGCAGGACAGTCACAATCAGCCCCAGCATTTT; j_call: TRBJ1-5; d_call: .; clone_size: few; v_call: TRBV11-1
cdr3_aa: CASSPVQGNTGELFF; cdr3_nt: TGTGCCAGCTCACCGGTCCAGGGGAACACCGGGGAGCTGTTTTTT; j_call: TRBJ2-2; d_call: .; clone_size: .; v_call: TRBV18
cdr3_aa: CASSLGTGSSPLHF; cdr3_nt: TGTGCCAGCAGCTTAGGGACAGGGAGTTCACCCCTCCACTTT; j_call: TRBJ1-6; d_call: TRBD1; clone_size: once; v_call: TRBV7-2
cdr3_aa: CASSTTAGANVLTF; cdr3_nt: TGTGCCAGCAGCACGACAGCTGGGGCCAACGTCCTGACTTTC; j_call: TRBJ2-6; d_call: .; clone_size: .; v_call: TRBV28
cdr3_aa: CAINRATLYSNQPQHF; cdr3_nt: TGTGCCATTAACAGGGCGACCCTATATAGCAATCAGCCCCAGCATTTT; j_call: TRBJ1-5; d_call: .; clone_size: .; v_call: TRBV27
cdr3_aa: CASSARGRSWNTGELFF; cdr3_nt: TGTGCCAGCAGCGCCAGGGGGAGGTCGTGGAATACCGGGGAGCTGTTTTTT; j_call: TRBJ2-2; d_call: .; clone_size: once; v_call: TRBV9
cdr3_aa: CASSPGQGTYEQYF; cdr3_nt: TGTGCCAGCAGTCCAGGACAGGGAACCTACGAGCAGTACTTC; j_call: TRBJ2-7; d_call: TRBD1; clone_size: .; v_call: TRBV28
cdr3_aa: CASSQTRETQYF; cdr3_nt: TGTGCCAGCAGCCAAACGCGGGAGACCCAGTACTTC; j_call: TRBJ2-5; d_call: .; clone_size: .; v_call: TRBV3-1/TRBV3-2
cdr3_aa: CASSFTAGGWQPQHF; cdr3_nt: TGTGCCAGCAGTTTCACCGCCGGGGGATGGCAGCCCCAGCATTTT; j_call: TRBJ1-5; d_call: .; clone_size: .; v_call: TRBV6-2/TRBV6-3
cdr3_aa: CASTSLRGGELFF; cdr3_nt: TGTGCCAGCACAAGCTTACGGGGCGGGGAGCTGTTTTTT; j_call: TRBJ2-2; d_call: .; clone_size: .; v_call: TRBV7-6
cdr3_aa: CASSPSGTGRSYGYTF; cdr3_nt: TGTGCCAGCAGCCCCTCTGGGACAGGGAGAAGCTATGGCTACACCTTC; j_call: TRBJ1-2; d_call: TRBD1; clone_size: .; v_call: TRBV7-2
cdr3_aa: CASSPGDRGLEKLFF; cdr3_nt: TGTGCCAGCAGCCCCGGGGACAGGGGGCTTGAAAAACTGTTTTTT; j_call: TRBJ1-4; d_call: TRBD1; clone_size: once; v_call: TRBV9
cdr3_aa: CASSLDMGGSSYNEQFF; cdr3_nt: TGTGCCAGCAGCTTAGATATGGGGGGGAGCTCCTACAATGAGCAGTTCTTC; j_call: TRBJ2-1; d_call: TRBD2; clone_size: .; v_call: TRBV11-3
cdr3_aa: CASSYPGRGQGEQFF; cdr3_nt: TGTGCCAGCAGTTACCCGGGGAGGGGACAAGGTGAGCAGTTCTTC; j_call: TRBJ2-1; d_call: .; clone_size: once; v_call: TRBV6-5
cdr3_aa: CASSGTSGTQFF; cdr3_nt: TGTGCCAGCAGCGGGACTAGCGGGACCCAGTTCTTC; j_call: TRBJ2-1; d_call: TRBD2; clone_size: few; v_call: TRBV3-1/TRBV3-2
cdr3_aa: CASSLTGQGDEKLFF; cdr3_nt: TGTGCCAGCAGCTTAACGGGACAGGGGGATGAAAAACTGTTTTTT; j_call: TRBJ1-4; d_call: TRBD1; clone_size: .; v_call: TRBV7-3
cdr3_aa: CASSPRQEASGELFF; cdr3_nt: TGTGCCAGCAGCCCAAGACAGGAGGCTTCCGGGGAGCTGTTTTTT; j_call: TRBJ2-2; d_call: .; clone_size: .; v_call: TRBV6-2/TRBV6-3
cdr3_aa: CSVSSGTGYGYTF; cdr3_nt: TGCAGCGTCTCTTCCGGGACAGGTTATGGCTACACCTTC; j_call: TRBJ1-2; d_call: TRBD1; clone_size: .; v_call: TRBV29-1
cdr3_aa: CASSLTQGTPEAFF; cdr3_nt: TGCGCCAGCAGCCTGACTCAGGGTACCCCTGAAGCTTTCTTT; j_call: TRBJ1-1; d_call: .; clone_size: .; v_call: TRBV5-1
cdr3_aa: CASSLLPKTGIGEKLFF; cdr3_nt: TGCGCCAGCAGCTTGCTACCCAAGACGGGTATCGGAGAAAAACTGTTTTTT; j_call: TRBJ1-4; d_call: .; clone_size: .; v_call: TRBV5-1
cdr3_aa: CASSQTQGATDTQYF; cdr3_nt: TGCGCCAGCAGCCAGACACAGGGGGCTACAGATACGCAGTATTTT; j_call: TRBJ2-3; d_call: TRBD1; clone_size: .; v_call: TRBV4-3
cdr3_aa: CASSLVRVGEGYEQYF; cdr3_nt: TGCGCCAGCAGCTTGGTCAGGGTTGGGGAGGGGTACGAGCAGTACTTC; j_call: TRBJ2-7; d_call: TRBD2; clone_size: .; v_call: TRBV5-1
cdr3_aa: CASGLDRSNYGYTF; cdr3_nt: TGTGCTAGTGGTTTAGACAGGTCTAACTATGGCTACACCTTC; j_call: TRBJ1-2; d_call: .; clone_size: .; v_call: TRBV12-5
cdr3_aa: CASSLGQGDYGYTF; cdr3_nt: TGTGCCAGCAGCTTAGGACAGGGGGACTATGGCTACACCTTC; j_call: TRBJ1-2; d_call: TRBD1; clone_size: .; v_call: TRBV7-9
cdr3_aa: CASSQDRVGGLNTEAFF; cdr3_nt: TGCGCCAGCAGCCAAGATCGGGTCGGGGGGCTGAACACTGAAGCTTTCTTT; j_call: TRBJ1-1; d_call: .; clone_size: .; v_call: TRBV4-3
cdr3_aa: CASRYDRGLTYGYTF; cdr3_nt: TGCGCCAGCAGATACGACAGGGGGCTTACCTATGGCTACACCTTC; j_call: TRBJ1-2; d_call: TRBD1; clone_size: .; v_call: TRBV5-1
cdr3_aa: CASSLKGVREAFF; cdr3_nt: TGTGCCAGCAGCTTAAAAGGGGTTCGGGAAGCTTTCTTT; j_call: TRBJ1-1; d_call: .; clone_size: .; v_call: TRBV7-3
cdr3_aa: CAWQLSSYEQYF; cdr3_nt: TGTGCCTGGCAACTAAGCTCCTACGAGCAGTACTTC; j_call: TRBJ2-7; d_call: .; clone_size: .; v_call: TRBV30
cdr3_aa: CASSQSSLAGAVAKNIQYF; cdr3_nt: TGCGCCAGCAGCCAATCGTCCCTAGCGGGGGCAGTAGCCAAAAACATTCAGTACTTC; j_call: TRBJ2-4; d_call: TRBD2; clone_size: .; v_call: TRBV4-3
cdr3_aa: CASSIDPSALHF; cdr3_nt: TGTGCCAGTAGTATAGACCCCTCGGCCCTCCACTTT; j_call: TRBJ1-6; d_call: .; clone_size: .; v_call: TRBV19
cdr3_aa: CASSRLAGGRVNEQFF; cdr3_nt: TGTGCCAGTAGTAGACTAGCGGGAGGAAGGGTGAATGAGCAGTTCTTC; j_call: TRBJ2-1; d_call: TRBD2; clone_size: once; v_call: TRBV19